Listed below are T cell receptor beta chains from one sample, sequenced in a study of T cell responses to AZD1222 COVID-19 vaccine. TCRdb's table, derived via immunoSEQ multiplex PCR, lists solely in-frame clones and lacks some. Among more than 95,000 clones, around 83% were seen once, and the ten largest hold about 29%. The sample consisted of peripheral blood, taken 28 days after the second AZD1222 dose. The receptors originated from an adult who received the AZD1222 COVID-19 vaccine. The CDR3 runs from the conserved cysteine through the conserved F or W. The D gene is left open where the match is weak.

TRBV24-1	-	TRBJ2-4	CATSFGGNIQYF
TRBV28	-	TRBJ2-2	CASSFGRTTLGELFF
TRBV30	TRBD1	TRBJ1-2	CASGDSLYGYTF
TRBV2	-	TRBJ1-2	CASSDSILGGYTF
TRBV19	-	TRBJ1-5	CASSARGRFNQPQHF
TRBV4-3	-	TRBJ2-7	CASSQVGGYEQYF
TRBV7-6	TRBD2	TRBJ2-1	CASSLLASGGSSYNEQFF
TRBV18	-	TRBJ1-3	CASSPGGVENTIYF
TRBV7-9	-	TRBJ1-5	CASSLARGQYSNQPQHF
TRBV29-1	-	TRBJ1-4	CSVGRDNEKLFF
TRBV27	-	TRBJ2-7	CASSLYTQSYEQYF
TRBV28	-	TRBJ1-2	CASGKDYGYTF
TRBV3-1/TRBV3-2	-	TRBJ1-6	CASQVLGGNSPLHF
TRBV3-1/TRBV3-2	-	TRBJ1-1	CASSQGRWGAMNTEAFF
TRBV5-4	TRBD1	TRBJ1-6	CASSLGQGGSPLHF
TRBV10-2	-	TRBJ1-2	CASTEAANYGYTF
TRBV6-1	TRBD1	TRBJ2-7	CASSPTGISEQYF
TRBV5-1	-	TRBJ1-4	CASSLAGGTTNEKLFF
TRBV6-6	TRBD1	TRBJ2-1	CASSSRPPGGNEQFF
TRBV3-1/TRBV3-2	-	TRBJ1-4	CASSQDLQNPEKLFF
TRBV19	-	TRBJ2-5	CASSPTYTGETQYF
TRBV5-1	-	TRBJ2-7	CASSLGAYEQYF
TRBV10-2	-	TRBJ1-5	CASSEGEGQPQHF
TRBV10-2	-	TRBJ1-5	CASRTGTSINQPQHF
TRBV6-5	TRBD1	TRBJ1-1	CASSRPGTGFTEAFF
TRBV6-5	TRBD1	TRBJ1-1	CASRLQGWEKAFF
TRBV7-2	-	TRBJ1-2	CASSPRGYGYTF
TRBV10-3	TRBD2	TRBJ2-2	CAIRGTSDTGELFF
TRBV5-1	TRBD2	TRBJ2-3	CASSPGGAMDTQYF
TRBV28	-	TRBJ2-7	CASPPRDLYEQYF
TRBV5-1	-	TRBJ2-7	CASSSSWGTYEQYF
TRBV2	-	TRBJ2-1	CARRVSAFNEQFF
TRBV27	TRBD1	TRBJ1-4	CASRITGVEKLFF
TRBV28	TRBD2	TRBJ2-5	CASSLGLAGAMGETQYF
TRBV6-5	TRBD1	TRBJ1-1	CASSYSLPSGGFEAFF
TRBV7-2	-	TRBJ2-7	CASSLGFAKLHEQYF
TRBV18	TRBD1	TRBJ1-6	CASSPRDRVSPLHF
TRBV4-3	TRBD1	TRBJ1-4	CASSQGDRATNEKLFF
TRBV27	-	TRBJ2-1	CASSFGGNEQFF
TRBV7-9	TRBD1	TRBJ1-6	CASSLVSGGSGSPLHF
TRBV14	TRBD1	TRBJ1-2	CASSLRDRGLGYTF
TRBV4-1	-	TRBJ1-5	CASSQDRGQPQHF
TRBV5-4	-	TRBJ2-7	CASSLPQQGQYF
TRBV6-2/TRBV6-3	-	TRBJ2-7	CASSWPQGYEQYF
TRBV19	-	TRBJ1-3	CASRGGNTIYF
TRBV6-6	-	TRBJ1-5	CASFGQNNQPQHF